The 19 T cell receptor beta chains given below trace back to one sample, sequenced in a study of human T cells and chemical hapten exposure. TCRdb re-analysed the RACE reads in MiXCR, keeping a single row per CDR3 protein. The sample lists a few hundred thousand distinct CDR3 sequences, around 7% seen once, with less than 1.5% in the top ten. Time point reported: pre-sensitization, week 0. Treatment described: therapeutic diphenylcyclopropenone sensitization with weekly scalp DPC. Sequenced material: whole blood, taken in connection with sensitization to the hapten diphenylcyclopropenone (DPC). The receptors stem from a man between 18 and 29 years old with alopecia areata. Some clones in this sample may be carry-over from other donors' samples.

This clonotype was seen a few times. The rearrangement uses TRBV7-9 and TRBJ2-1, with a tentative D call TRBD1 (5 bases). The CDR3 covers 15 residues. CDR1 is SEHNR and CDR2 is FQNEAQ in the germline V gene (reference sequence). V lost 0 bases to trimming and J lost 8 bases, with 14 bases between them. The CDR3 DNA reads as TGTGCCAGCAGCTTAGCCAGGGAAGGTTTAGATGAGCAGTTCTTC. It yields the protein CASSLAREGLDEQFF.

Ten or more counts support this clonotype. This chain links TRBV6-2 or TRBV6-3 with TRBJ1-2; D is unresolved. Germline V CDR1 and CDR2: MNHEY, SVGEGT. The CDR3 covers 13 residues. V was clipped by 4 bases and J by 8 bases, with 14 bases between them. CDR3 sequence reads: CASSSTGVRGYTF. In nucleotides, the CDR3 is TGTGCCAGCAGTTCCACCGGAGTAAGAGGCTACACCTTC.

The chain links TRBV2 to TRBJ2-4; D remains unclear. V was clipped by 0 bases and J by 14 bases, with 8 bases between them. This CDR3 comprises 11 residues. Germline assignment: CDR1 SNHLY and CDR2 FYNNEI. The CDR3 DNA follows: TGTGCCAGCAGTGAAGCGCTTCGGAAGTACTTC. Translating it yields CASSEALRKYF.

Only a few counts were recorded for this clonotype. The genes are TRBV2 and TRBJ2-1, with 7 bases that match TRBD2. Germline V lookup: CDR1 SNHLY, CDR2 FYNNEI. V was clipped by 5 bases and J by 8 bases; unmatched bases: 9. This CDR3 is built from 14 residues. The CDR3 DNA sequence: TGTGCCAGCAGTCCGGGCGGGGGAGCGGATGAGCAGTTCTTC. Translated: CASSPGGGADEQFF.

This clonotype was counted only a few times. V is TRBV28 and J is TRBJ2-2; D is ambiguous. CDR1 is MDHEN, CDR2 SYDVKM, per germline. The CDR3 has 14 amino acids. V was pared by 6 bases and J by 6 bases, with 14 bases between. The CDR3 nucleotides are TGTGCCAGCAGATCGCAGACAATCGCCGGGGAGCTGTTTTTT. Its translation: CASRSQTIAGELFF.

The chain employs TRBV2 and TRBJ1-6, with D possibly being TRBD1 (6 bases). Germline V gene lookup returns CDR1 SNHLY and CDR2 FYNNEI. Trimming took off 3 bases at V and 11 bases at J, with 14 bases between the two ends. The CDR3 is made up of 14 amino acids. CDR3 residues: CASSEWGPLAPLHF. CDR3 sequence (DNA): TGTGCCAGCAGTGAGTGGGGGCCTCTTGCACCCCTCCACTTT.

In this sample, this clonotype turned up a few times. V is TRBV25-1 and J is TRBJ2-3; perhaps TRBD2 as D (6 bases). From germline, CDR1 is MGHDK and CDR2 SYGVNS. The CDR3 extends over 15 amino acids. The germline V and J ends were trimmed by 2 bases and 0 bases, with 9 bases remaining between them. DNA for the CDR3: TGTGCCAGCAGTGAACGCGGGGCTAGCACAGATACGCAGTATTTT. This gives the protein CASSERGASTDTQYF.

The rearrangement links TRBV11-2 to TRBJ1-1, with D unresolved. This CDR3 has 13 residues. CDR1 and CDR2 from the germline V gene are SGHAT and FQNNGV. V dropped 6 bases and J dropped 1 base, with 9 bases sitting between them. The chain's CDR3 is CASRFKGNTEAFF. DNA of the CDR3: TGTGCCAGCAGATTTAAGGGGAACACTGAAGCTTTCTTT.

The chain couples TRBV20-1 to TRBJ2-4, with 9 bases lining up with TRBD1. Germline CDR1 is DFQATT and CDR2 is SNEGSKA (reference sequence). The trim removed 4 bases at V and 7 bases at J, leaving 5 bases unmatched. CDR3 length: 13 residues. The CDR3 spells CSATGQGGNIQYF. The CDR3 coding sequence is TGCAGTGCTACGGGACAGGGCGGCAACATTCAGTACTTC.

V and J are TRBV25-1 and TRBJ1-1; the match to TRBD1 covers 10 bases. The germline gives CDR1 MGHDK, CDR2 SYGVNS. The CDR3 sequence is 15 residues long. J lost 4 bases, V lost 2 bases, and 4 bases had no gene match. The CDR3 DNA sequence: TGTGCCAGCAGTGAAGGACAGGGGGTAGGCACTGAAGCTTTCTTT. Translation: CASSEGQGVGTEAFF.

The sample holds a few counts of this clonotype. CDR3 in DNA: TGTGCCAGCAGCGTAGCCGCGGGGGGCACAGATACGCAGTATTTT. It specifies CASSVAAGGTDTQYF. J is TRBJ2-3 and V is TRBV9; 7 bases line up with TRBD2. This CDR3 has 15 residues. CDR1 and CDR2 from the germline V gene are SGDLS and YYNGEE. V trimming: 0 bases; J trimming: 1 base; junction bases outside the gene matches: 2.

This clonotype was counted only a few times. This chain links TRBV14 with TRBJ2-7, with TRBD2 as a possible D gene (7 bases). This CDR3 is built from 15 residues. CDR1 and CDR2 from the germline V gene are SGHDN and FVKESK. The V end lost 1 base, the J end lost 5 bases, and 15 bases lay between the germline ends. The CDR3 bases are TGTGCCAGCAGCCAAGTGGCGGGGGCCACAGACGAGCAGTACGTC. As protein: CASSQVAGATDEQYV.

This sequence joins TRBV29-1 and TRBJ2-7; 11 nucleotides agree with TRBD2. The CDR3 is 14 amino acids. After removal of 6 bases from V and 0 bases from J, the junction contained 4 bases not matched to a gene. Germline-derived CDR1 and CDR2 are SQVTM and ANQGSEA. CDR3 sequence: CSVGGTSGSYEQYF. The CDR3 coding sequence is TGCAGCGTCGGAGGGACTAGCGGCTCCTACGAGCAGTACTTC.

The chain carries TRBV7-6 and TRBJ1-2, with a weak D call TRBD1 (5 bases). Trimming left V 4 bases short and J 4 bases short, with 19 bases between. CDR1 and CDR2 from the germline V gene are SGHVS and FNYEAQ. The CDR3 sequence is 16 residues long. Here the CDR3 DNA reads TGTGCCAGCAGCTCCAGAGGGACGGAGGCCTTCTATGGCTACACCTTC. This sequence encodes CASSSRGTEAFYGYTF.

The V gene is TRBV28, the J gene TRBJ2-7, with 8 nucleotides matching TRBD1. V trimming: 4 bases; J trimming: 1 base; junction bases outside the gene matches: 9. There are 16 residues in the CDR3. Germline V gene data show CDR1 as MDHEN and CDR2 as SYDVKM. The CDR3, as DNA: TGTGCCAGCAGTTCAACAGACGGGACAGGTTCCTACGAGCAGTACTTC. Protein: CASSSTDGTGSYEQYF. The full variable domain, in which reference TRBV28 and TRBJ2-7 provide the parts outside the CDR3, is DVKVTQSSRYLVKRTGEKVFLECVQDMDHENMFWYRQDPGLGLRLIYFSYDVKMKEKGDIPEGYSVSREKKERFSLILESASTNQTSMYLCASSSTDGTGSYEQYFGPGTRLTVT.

This clonotype was seen more than once but under ten times. The V gene is TRBV12-3 or TRBV12-4, the J gene TRBJ2-2, with TRBD1 as a possible D gene (5 bases). The CDR3 runs to 14 residues. V was trimmed by 6 bases and J by 1 base, leaving 9 bases between them. This CDR3 reads CASRPTGNTGELFF. The CDR3 DNA reads as TGTGCCAGCAGGCCCACAGGGAACACCGGGGAGCTGTTTTTT.

This clonotype occurred many times. The rearrangement joins TRBV12-3 or TRBV12-4 to TRBJ2-4, with D possibly TRBD1 on 6 matching bases. This CDR3 has 16 amino acids. The germline V and J ends were trimmed by 3 bases and 1 base, with 13 bases remaining between them. CDR3 nucleotides: TGTGCCAGCAGTTTGGGGCAGGGGTTGGCCAAAAACATTCAGTACTTC. Translation: CASSLGQGLAKNIQYF.

This clonotype was picked up many times. The chain joins TRBV3-1 to TRBJ2-7; D perhaps matches TRBD2 (6 bases). The V and J ends lost 4 bases and 2 bases respectively, with 6 bases between them. Germline CDR1 reads LGHDT; CDR2 reads YNNKEL (reference sequence). The CDR3 sequence is 12 residues long. The CDR3 here is CASSRGAYEQYF. CDR3 coding DNA: TGTGCCAGCAGCCGGGGGGCCTACGAGCAGTACTTC.

This clonotype was seen many times. The chain has TRBV25-1 and TRBJ2-5; the D is unclear. V was pared by 1 base and J by 4 bases, with 13 bases between. The CDR3 spans 15 residues. The germline CDR1 and CDR2 sequences are MGHDK and SYGVNS. CDR3 in amino acids: CASSEFSSTPETQYF. CDR3 nucleotides: TGTGCCAGCAGTGAATTTAGTTCGACCCCAGAGACCCAGTACTTC.